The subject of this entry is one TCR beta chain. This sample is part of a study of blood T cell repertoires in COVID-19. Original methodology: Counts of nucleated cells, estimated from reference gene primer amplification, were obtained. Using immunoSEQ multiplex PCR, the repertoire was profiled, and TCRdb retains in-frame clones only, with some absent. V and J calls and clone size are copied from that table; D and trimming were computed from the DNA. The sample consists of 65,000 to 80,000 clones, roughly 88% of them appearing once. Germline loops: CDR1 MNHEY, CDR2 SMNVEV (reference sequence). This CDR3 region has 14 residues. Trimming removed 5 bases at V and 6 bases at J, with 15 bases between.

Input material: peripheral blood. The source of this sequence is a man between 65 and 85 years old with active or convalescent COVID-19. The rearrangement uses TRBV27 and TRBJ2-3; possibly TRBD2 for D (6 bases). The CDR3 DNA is TGTGCCAGCAGTCTACTAGCCGGCGATGATACGCAGTATTTT. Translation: CASSLLAGDDTQYF.